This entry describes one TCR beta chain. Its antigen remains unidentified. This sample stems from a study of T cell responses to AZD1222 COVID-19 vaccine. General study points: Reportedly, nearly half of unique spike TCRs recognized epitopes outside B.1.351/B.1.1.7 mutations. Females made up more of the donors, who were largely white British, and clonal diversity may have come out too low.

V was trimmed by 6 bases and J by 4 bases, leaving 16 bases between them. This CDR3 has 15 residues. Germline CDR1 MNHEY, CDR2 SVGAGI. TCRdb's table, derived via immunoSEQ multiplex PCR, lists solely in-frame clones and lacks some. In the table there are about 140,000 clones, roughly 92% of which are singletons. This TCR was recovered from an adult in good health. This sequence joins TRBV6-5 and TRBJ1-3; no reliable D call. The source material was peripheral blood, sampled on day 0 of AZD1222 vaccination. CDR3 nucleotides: TGTGCCAGCAGGCGCATGCACTCGGCAGGAAACACCATATATTTT. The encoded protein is CASRRMHSAGNTIYF.